This TCR beta chain appears in the sequencing data of a study of blood T cell repertoires in COVID-19. The CDR3 runs 15 residues. Germline CDR1 SGHNT, CDR2 YYREEE (reference sequence). J gave up 5 bases and V 2 bases, and 8 bases lay outside the gene matches. Per the original data handling: Reference gene primer amplification gave nucleated cell count estimates. Sequencing used immunoSEQ multiplex PCR; TCRdb keeps in-frame clones, though not all of them. V, J and clone size reflect that table, while D and trimming were determined from the DNA. The sample comprises about 310,000 clones, around 86% of which are singletons, and 1% to 1.5% rests with the top ten.

The rearrangement links TRBV5-4 to TRBJ2-5, with 8 bases fitting TRBD2. This receptor was identified in a man aged 65-85 years with acute or convalescent COVID-19. Sequencing was carried out using peripheral blood. The CDR3 DNA reads TGTGCCAGCAGCTTTTGGGCGGGGGGCTTGGAGACCCAGTACTTC. Translating gives CASSFWAGGLETQYF.